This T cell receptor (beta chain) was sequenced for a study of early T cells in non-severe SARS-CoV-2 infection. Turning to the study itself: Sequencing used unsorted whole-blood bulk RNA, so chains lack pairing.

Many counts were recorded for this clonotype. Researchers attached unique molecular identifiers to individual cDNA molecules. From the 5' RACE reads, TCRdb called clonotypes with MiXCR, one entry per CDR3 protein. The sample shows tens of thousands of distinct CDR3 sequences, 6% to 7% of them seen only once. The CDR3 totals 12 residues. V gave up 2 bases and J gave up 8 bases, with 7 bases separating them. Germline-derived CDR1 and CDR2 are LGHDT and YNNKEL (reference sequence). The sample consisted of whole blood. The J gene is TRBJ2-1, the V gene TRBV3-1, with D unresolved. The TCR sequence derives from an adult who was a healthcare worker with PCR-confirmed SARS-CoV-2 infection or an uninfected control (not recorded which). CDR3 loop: CASSQQRYEQFF. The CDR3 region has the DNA TGTGCCAGCAGCCAACAAAGATATGAGCAGTTCTTC.